Listed here are 9 T cell receptor beta chains from one sample, sequenced in a study of blood T cells in healthy people across ages. A sample-barcoded 5' primer and a J-beta primer mix were used in a second PCR of about 7 to 11 cycles. One entry per CDR3 protein results from TCRdb running MiXCR on the 5' RACE reads. This table has some 690,000 distinct CDR3 sequences, over 20% appearing once. Specimen: blood. These receptors were obtained from a man between 65 and 85 years old in good health.

This clonotype was recorded a few times. The chain is built from TRBV12-3 or TRBV12-4 and TRBJ1-5; 8 bases agree with TRBD1. The CDR3 contains 16 residues. The V gene end was trimmed by 7 bases and the J gene end by 1 base; junction bases not matched to a gene: 9. For the CDR3, the DNA is TGTGCCAGCACTTCACAGGGGGGAGTAAGCAATCAGCCCCAGCATTTT. It encodes CASTSQGGVSNQPQHF.

The chain couples TRBV7-2 to TRBJ1-1; no reliable D call. The length of the CDR3 is 15 residues. Germline CDR1 SGHTA, CDR2 FQGNSA. Trimming shortened V by 4 bases and J by 4 bases, and 16 bases separated the two germline ends. The CDR3 reads CASSSMVTVATEAFF. The CDR3 nucleotides read TGTGCCAGCAGCTCTATGGTAACGGTGGCCACTGAAGCTTTCTTT.

This clonotype appeared many times. The J gene is TRBJ2-7, the V gene TRBV10-3; 7 nucleotides line up with TRBD1. CDR3 length: 15 residues. With V trimmed by 0 bases and J by 0 bases, 2 bases remained unmatched. The V gene's germline CDR1 is ENHRY and CDR2 SYGVKD. CDR3 amino acids: CAISESTGSSYEQYF. CDR3 sequence (DNA): TGTGCCATCAGTGAGTCGACAGGGAGCTCCTACGAGCAGTACTTC.

The table lists this clonotype with a few counts. V usage is TRBV20-1 and J usage is TRBJ2-5, with no clear D. Germline loops: CDR1 DFQATT, CDR2 SNEGSKA (reference sequence). Deletions cut 3 bases from V and 1 base from J, with 9 bases between. There are 13 residues in the CDR3. The CDR3 region has the DNA TGCAGTGCTAGGGGTTATCCCCAAGAGACCCAGTACTTC. Amino acids: CSARGYPQETQYF.

This clonotype was seen a few times. The rearrangement uses TRBV4-1 and TRBJ2-5; D is undetermined. The J call is doubtful: the DNA matches TRBJ2-1 better. The CDR3 covers 15 residues. CDR1 is MGHRA and CDR2 is YSYEKL in the germline V gene. CDR3 sequence reads: CASSQDWTPYNEQFF. CDR3 nucleotide sequence: TGCGCCAGCAGCCAAGATTGGACCCCCTACAATGAGCAGTTCTTC.

V gene TRBV19 combines with J gene TRBJ1-1; no firm D call. The CDR3 consists of 13 residues. The V and J ends lost 3 bases and 1 base respectively, with 6 bases between them. The germline V gene encodes CDR1 LNHDA and CDR2 SQIVND (reference sequence). CDR3 in DNA: TGTGCCAGTAGTATCGCCAGGAACACTGAAGCTTTCTTT. Amino acids: CASSIARNTEAFF.

This clonotype was detected many times. The V gene is TRBV20-1, the J gene TRBJ2-5; D ambiguous. V shed 5 bases and J shed 5 bases, with 18 bases lying between them. Germline V gene sequence: CDR1 DFQATT, CDR2 SNEGSKA (reference sequence). This CDR3 has 14 residues. The CDR3 sequence: CSAPRFGTEETQYF. The CDR3 bases are TGCAGTGCTCCCCGGTTTGGCACGGAGGAGACCCAGTACTTC.

This clonotype was recorded only once. The V call is TRBV7-9, the J call TRBJ2-2; a weak D match, TRBD1 (6 bases). V was clipped by 10 bases and J by 1 base, with 16 bases between them. Germline assignment: CDR1 SEHNR and CDR2 FQNEAQ (reference sequence). The CDR3 contains 15 residues. This chain's CDR3 is CAIQSGTMNTGELFF. The CDR3 nucleotides are TGTGCCATTCAGTCCGGGACAATGAACACCGGGGAGCTGTTTTTT.

The rearrangement uses TRBV12-3 or TRBV12-4 and TRBJ1-6; the D gene is possibly TRBD1 (5 bases). The V gene lost 2 bases and the J gene lost 7 bases, with 12 bases spanning the gap. The CDR3 consists of 15 residues. This CDR3 is CASSLSGAGNSPLHF. The CDR3 DNA reads TGTGCCAGCAGTTTAAGCGGGGCGGGCAATTCACCCCTCCACTTT.